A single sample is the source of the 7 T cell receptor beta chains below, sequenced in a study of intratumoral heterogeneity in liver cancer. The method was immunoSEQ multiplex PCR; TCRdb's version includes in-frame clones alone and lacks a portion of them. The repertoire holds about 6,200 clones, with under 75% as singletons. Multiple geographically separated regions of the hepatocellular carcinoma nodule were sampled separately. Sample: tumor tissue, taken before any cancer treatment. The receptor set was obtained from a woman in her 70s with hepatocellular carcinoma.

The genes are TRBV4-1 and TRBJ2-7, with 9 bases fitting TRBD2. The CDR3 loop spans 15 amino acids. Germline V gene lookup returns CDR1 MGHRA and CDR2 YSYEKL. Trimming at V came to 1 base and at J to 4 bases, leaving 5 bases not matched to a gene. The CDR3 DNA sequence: TGCGCCAGCAGCCAAGGATCTAGCGGGAAATACGAGCAGTACTTC. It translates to CASSQGSSGKYEQYF.

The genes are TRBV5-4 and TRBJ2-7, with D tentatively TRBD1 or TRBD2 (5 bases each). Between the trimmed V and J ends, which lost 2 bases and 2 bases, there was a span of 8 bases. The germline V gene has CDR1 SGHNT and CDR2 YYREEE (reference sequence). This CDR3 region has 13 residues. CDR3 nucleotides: TGTGCCAGCAGCTTTGGGGGACCCTACGAGCAGTACTTC. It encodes CASSFGGPYEQYF.

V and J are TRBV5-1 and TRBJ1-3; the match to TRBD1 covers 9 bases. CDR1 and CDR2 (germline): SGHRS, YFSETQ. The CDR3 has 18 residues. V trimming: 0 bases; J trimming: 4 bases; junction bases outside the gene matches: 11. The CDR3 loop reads CASSLAPHGQGRGNTIYF. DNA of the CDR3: TGCGCCAGCAGCTTGGCCCCACACGGACAGGGGAGGGGAAACACCATATATTTT.

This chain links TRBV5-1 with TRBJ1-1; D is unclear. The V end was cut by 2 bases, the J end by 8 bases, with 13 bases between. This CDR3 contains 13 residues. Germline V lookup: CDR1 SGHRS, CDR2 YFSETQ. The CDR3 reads CASSFGMVEEAFF. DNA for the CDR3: TGCGCCAGCAGCTTCGGAATGGTTGAAGAAGCTTTCTTT. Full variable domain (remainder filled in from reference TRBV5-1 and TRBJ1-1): KAGVTQTPRYLIKTRGQQVTLSCSPISGHRSVSWYQQTPGQGLQFLFEYFSETQRNKGNFPGRFSGRQFSNSRSEMNVSTLELGDSALYLCASSFGMVEEAFFGQGTRLTVV.

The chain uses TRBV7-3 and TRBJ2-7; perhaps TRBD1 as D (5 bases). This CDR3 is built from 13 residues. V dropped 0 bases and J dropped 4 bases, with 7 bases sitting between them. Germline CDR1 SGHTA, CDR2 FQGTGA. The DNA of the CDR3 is TGTGCCAGCAGCTTAACCAGGGCTTACGAGCAGTACTTC. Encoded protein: CASSLTRAYEQYF.

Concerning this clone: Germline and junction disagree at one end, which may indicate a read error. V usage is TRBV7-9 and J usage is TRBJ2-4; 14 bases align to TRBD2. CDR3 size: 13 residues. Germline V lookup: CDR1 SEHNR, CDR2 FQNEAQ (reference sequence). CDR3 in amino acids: CASSSGTSGSRDF. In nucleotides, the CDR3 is TGTGCCAGCAGCTCAGGGACTAGCGGGAGTCGAGACTTC.

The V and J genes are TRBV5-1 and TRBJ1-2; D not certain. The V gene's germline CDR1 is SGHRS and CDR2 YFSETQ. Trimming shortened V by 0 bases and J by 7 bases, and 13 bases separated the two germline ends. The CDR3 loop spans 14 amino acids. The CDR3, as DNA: TGCGCCAGCAGCTTGGGGCATCCGGACGGTGGCTACACCTTC. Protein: CASSLGHPDGGYTF.